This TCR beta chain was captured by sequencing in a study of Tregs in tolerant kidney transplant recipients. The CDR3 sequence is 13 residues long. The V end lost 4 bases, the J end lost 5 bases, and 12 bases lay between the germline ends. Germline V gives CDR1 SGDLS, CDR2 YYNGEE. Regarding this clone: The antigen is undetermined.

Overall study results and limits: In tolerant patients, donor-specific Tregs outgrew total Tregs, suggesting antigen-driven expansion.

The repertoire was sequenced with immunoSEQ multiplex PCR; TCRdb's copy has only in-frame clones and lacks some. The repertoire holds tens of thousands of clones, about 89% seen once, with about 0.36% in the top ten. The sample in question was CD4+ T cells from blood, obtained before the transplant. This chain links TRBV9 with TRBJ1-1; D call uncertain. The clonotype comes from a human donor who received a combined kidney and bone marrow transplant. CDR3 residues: CASSPRGVTEAFF. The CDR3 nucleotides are TGTGCCAGCAGCCCCCGGGGAGTAACTGAAGCTTTCTTT.